This TCR beta chain came from a study of human T cells and chemical hapten exposure (TCRdb year 2021). Regarding the research as a whole: For sensitization, 2% DPC in acetone was applied to a 2 cm by 2 cm area of upper inner arm skin. Throughout the study period of roughly 24 weeks, patients also received therapeutic DPC doses to the scalp every week. Patch testing was performed on the upper back with Finn chambers containing 0.01% DPC, and the patch tests were scored after 6 days according to International Contact Dermatitis Research Group standards. The patient cohort, mostly female, included alopecia areata with under or over 50% scalp involvement, alopecia totalis and alopecia universalis. Libraries were pooled for sequencing, and per-sample TCR yields varied mainly because of small differences in library volumes within the pool. The study tracked peripheral blood TCR repertoire changes in vivo during primary and secondary sensitization to the hapten diphenylcyclopropenone (DPC) in alopecia patients. Patient blood was sampled pre-sensitization (week 0) and at 2, 6 and about 24 weeks after DPC sensitization. Blood for TCR sequencing was provided by twenty-nine alopecia patients at one to four time points (pre-sensitization, 2, 6 and 24 weeks). Both TCR alpha and TCR beta chains were sequenced from each blood RNA sample.

The CDR3 runs 14 amino acids, cysteine and phenylalanine included. This entry keeps only the CDR3 DNA: 42 bases, framed from base 1. The junction carries 10 bases between V and J, which are trimmed by 0 bases and 3 bases respectively. Per the germline V gene (reference sequence), SGHKS is the CDR1 and YYEKEE is the CDR2. The sample's time point label, in plain terms: patch test 1, 2 weeks after DPC sensitization. This sample's treatment or condition label indicates: therapeutic diphenylcyclopropenone sensitization with weekly scalp DPC. Total RNA was extracted from unfractionated whole blood collected in Tempus Blood RNA tubes. At each patch-test visit, blood was drawn before the patch test was applied. Patients were considered eligible if aged 18 to 70, diagnosed with alopecia and deemed suitable for DPC therapy, and patients were excluded if pregnant. This clonotype was recorded at least ten times. Its antigen remains undetermined. Within one base of it there is no much larger clone, and no base qualities were kept.

The research as a whole found: DPC sensitization did not change the number of TCRs with a frequency above 1 in 1000, and there was no evidence of changes in global repertoire structure. The number of PT1 expanded TCRs positively correlated with patch test score, significant at thresholds 8, 16 and 32 but not 4. Alopecia, a presumed autoimmune disease, was present in all patients, so the immune response of the patients might differ from that of healthy individuals. Compared with pre-sensitization or healthy control sets, expanded TCRs formed significantly more large CDR3 similarity clusters, which is consistent with antigen-driven responses. Repeated subsampling changed both the strength of the expansion versus patch-test correlation and the threshold at which the correlation became significant.

Libraries were constructed by RACE. This sample was sequenced with a NextSeq 500. During library preparation, unique molecular identifiers were attached to individual cDNA molecules so that TCRs could be counted quantitatively and reproducibly. Under the source paper's analysis protocol: A median of roughly 99,000 TCRs per sample was observed, with a range of about 20,000 to 690,600. V, J and CDR3 annotation of the TCR reads was carried out using the Decombinator software suite. Every sample was subsampled to the same number of TCRs (28,000) for the PS versus PT1 abundance plots. TCRs were defined as expanded if absent before sensitization and observed at least eight times at the 2-week time point. TCRdb applied fastp at Q25 and MiXCR to the public reads, then kept only in-frame beta chains. Entries are consolidated by CDR3 protein sequence, retaining the most common genes and DNA. The V and J calls follow TCRdb's processing rather than the paper's. The sample records fewer than 45,000 distinct CDR3 sequences, 3% to 4% of which are singletons. Together, the top ten hold 20% to 30% of the sample.

The source was whole blood, collected in connection with sensitization to the hapten diphenylcyclopropenone (DPC). This TCR was sampled from a man aged 45 to 65 with alopecia areata. Some clones in this sample may be carry-over from other donors' samples. In this chain, TRBV5-5 is recombined with TRBJ2-7, with no D gene named confidently. The CDR3 amino acid sequence is: CASSLDWGSYEQYF. In nucleotide form, the sequence is TGTGCCAGCAGCTTGGACTGGGGAAGCTACGAGCAGTACTTC.